This T cell receptor beta chain was sequenced in a study of OX40 agonist ivuxolimab in advanced cancers. Method: immunoSEQ multiplex PCR; TCRdb's copy keeps in-frame clones and lacks some. This table has some 86,000 clones, roughly 85% appearing once. The starting material was CD4+ or CD8+ T cells sorted from blood, obtained in a trial of the OX40 agonist ivuxolimab. The sequence derives from an adult with an advanced solid tumor such as melanoma, head and neck, liver or kidney cancer.

The CDR3 sequence: CASSLWSSYNSPLHF. The CDR3 bases are TGTGCCAGCAGTTTGTGGAGCTCCTATAATTCACCCCTCCACTTT. This sequence joins TRBV27 and TRBJ1-6, with D unresolved. Trimming shortened V by 3 bases and J by 0 bases, and 6 bases separated the two germline ends. The CDR3 covers 15 residues. Germline V lookup: CDR1 MNHEY, CDR2 SMNVEV (reference sequence).